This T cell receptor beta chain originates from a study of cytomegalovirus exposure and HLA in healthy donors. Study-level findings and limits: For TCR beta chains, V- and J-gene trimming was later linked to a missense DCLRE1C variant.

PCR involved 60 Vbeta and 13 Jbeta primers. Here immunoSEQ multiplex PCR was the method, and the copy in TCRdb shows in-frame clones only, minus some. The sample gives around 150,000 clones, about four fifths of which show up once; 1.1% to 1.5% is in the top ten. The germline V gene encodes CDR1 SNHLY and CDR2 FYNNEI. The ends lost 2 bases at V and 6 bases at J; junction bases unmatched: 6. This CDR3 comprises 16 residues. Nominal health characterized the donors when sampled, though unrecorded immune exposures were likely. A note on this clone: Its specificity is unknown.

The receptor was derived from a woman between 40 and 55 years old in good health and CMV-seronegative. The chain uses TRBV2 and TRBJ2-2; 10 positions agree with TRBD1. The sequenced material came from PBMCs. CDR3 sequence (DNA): TGTGCCAGCAGTGAATCTAGACAGGGGGCGGCCGGGGAGCTGTTTTTT. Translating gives CASSESRQGAAGELFF. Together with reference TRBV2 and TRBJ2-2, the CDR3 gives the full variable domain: EPEVTQTPSHQVTQMGQEVILRCVPISNHLYFYWYRQILGQKVEFLVSFYNNEISEKSEIFDDQFSVERPDGSNFTLKIRSTKLEDSAMYFCASSESRQGAAGELFFGEGSRLTVL.